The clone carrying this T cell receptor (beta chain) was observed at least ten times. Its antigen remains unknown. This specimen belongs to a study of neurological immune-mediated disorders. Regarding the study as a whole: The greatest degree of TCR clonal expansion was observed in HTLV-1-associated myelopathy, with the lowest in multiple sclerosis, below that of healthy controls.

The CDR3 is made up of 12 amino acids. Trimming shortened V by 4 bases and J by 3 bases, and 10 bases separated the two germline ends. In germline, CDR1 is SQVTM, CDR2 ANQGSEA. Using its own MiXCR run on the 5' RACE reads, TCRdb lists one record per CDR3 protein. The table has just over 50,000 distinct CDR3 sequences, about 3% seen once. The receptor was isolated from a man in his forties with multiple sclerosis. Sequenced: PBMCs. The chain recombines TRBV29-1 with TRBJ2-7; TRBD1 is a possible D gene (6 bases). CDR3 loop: CSVVKGDYEQYF. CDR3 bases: TGCAGCGTTGTGAAGGGGGACTACGAGCAGTACTTC.